The following is a TCR beta chain sequence with its context. Time point indicated: newly diagnosed GD, antithyroid drugs for less than 3 months. PBMC-extracted RNA yielded the TCR library. Germline V gene data show CDR1 as MNHEY and CDR2 as SVGEGT. V lost 4 bases and J lost 5; bases outside the gene matches: 7. The CDR3 length is 15 residues. The source of the sample is a study of regulatory T cells in long-lasting Graves disease. Arm-PCR of CDR3 regions and iRepertoire HTBI primers were used to build TCR beta libraries. TCRdb reprocessed the multiplex PCR reads with MiXCR, giving one entry per CDR3 protein. The sample lists 250,000 or so distinct CDR3 sequences, about 18% seen once, with roughly 15% in the top ten. This sample was also put to use in a study of T cells in Graves' hyperthyroidism and ophthalmopathy.

The TCR originated in a woman between 25 and 40 years old with Graves disease. Sequenced material: peripheral blood mononuclear cells (PBMCs), taken at new diagnosis, from a patient treated with antithyroid drugs. The gene calls are TRBV6-2 or TRBV6-3 and TRBJ2-5; 10 bases line up with TRBD2. The CDR3 coding sequence is TGTGCCAGCAGTTCACATAGCGGGGGGCCGGAGACCCAGTACTTC. Translation: CASSSHSGGPETQYF.